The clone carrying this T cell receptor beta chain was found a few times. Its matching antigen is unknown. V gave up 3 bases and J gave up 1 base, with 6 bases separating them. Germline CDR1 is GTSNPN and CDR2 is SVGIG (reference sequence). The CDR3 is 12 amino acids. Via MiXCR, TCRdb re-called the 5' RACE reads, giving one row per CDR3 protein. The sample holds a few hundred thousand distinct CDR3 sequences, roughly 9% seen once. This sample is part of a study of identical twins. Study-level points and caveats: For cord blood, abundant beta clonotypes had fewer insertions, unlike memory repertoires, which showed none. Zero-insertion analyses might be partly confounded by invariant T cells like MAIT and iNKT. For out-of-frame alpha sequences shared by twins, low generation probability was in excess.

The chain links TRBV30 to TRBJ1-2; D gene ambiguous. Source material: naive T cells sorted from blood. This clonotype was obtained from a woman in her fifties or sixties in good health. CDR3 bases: TGTGCCTGGAGCGCAGATAACTATGGCTACACCTTC. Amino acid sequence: CAWSADNYGYTF.